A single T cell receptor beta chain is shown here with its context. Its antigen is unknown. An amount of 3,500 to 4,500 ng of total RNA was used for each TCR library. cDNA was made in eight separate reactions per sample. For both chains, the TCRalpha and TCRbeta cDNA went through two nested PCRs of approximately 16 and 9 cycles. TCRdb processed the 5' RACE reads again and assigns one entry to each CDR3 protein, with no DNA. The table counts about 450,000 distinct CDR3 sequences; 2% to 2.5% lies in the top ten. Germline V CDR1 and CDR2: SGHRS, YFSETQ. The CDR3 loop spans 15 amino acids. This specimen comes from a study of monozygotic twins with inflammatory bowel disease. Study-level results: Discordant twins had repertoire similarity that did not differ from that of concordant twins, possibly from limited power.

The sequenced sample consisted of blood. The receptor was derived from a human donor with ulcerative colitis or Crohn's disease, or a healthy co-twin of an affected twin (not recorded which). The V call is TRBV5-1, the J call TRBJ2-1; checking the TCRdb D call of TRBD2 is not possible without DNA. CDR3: CASYELAGGGNEQFF.